These 2 T cell receptor beta chains came from one sample sequenced in a study of blood T cell repertoires in COVID-19. Measured with immunoSEQ multiplex PCR; TCRdb has only the in-frame clones, and not every one. The table includes 340,000 or so clones, about four fifths detected once. Sequenced material: peripheral blood. These receptors were taken from a man aged 30 to 45 with active or convalescent COVID-19.

V gene TRBV6-2 or TRBV6-3 combines with J gene TRBJ2-7; 8 nucleotides line up with TRBD2. CDR1 and CDR2 (germline): MNHEY, SVGEGT. The CDR3 is 15 residues long. The junction had 5 bases not matched to a gene; V was cut back by 4 bases and J by 0 bases. CDR3 in amino acids: CASSSLAGSSYEQYF. The CDR3 bases are TGTGCCAGCAGTTCCCTAGCGGGTAGCTCCTACGAGCAGTACTTC.

The V gene is TRBV5-1, the J gene TRBJ1-1; 7 positions match TRBD1. Trimming took 7 bases from V and 2 from J; bases not matched to a gene: 8. Germline CDR1 and CDR2: SGHRS and YFSETQ. The CDR3 is 14 residues long. The chain's CDR3 is CASGGTDRNTEAFF. In DNA form, the CDR3 reads TGCGCCAGCGGGGGGACAGACAGAAACACTGAAGCTTTCTTT.